A selection of T cell receptor beta chains follows, all from one sample in a study of cytomegalovirus exposure and HLA in healthy donors. Profiled with immunoSEQ multiplex PCR; TCRdb holds only in-frame clones, not every one. This sample has around 150,000 clones, with 75% to 85% found just once. Sequencing input: PBMCs. The origin of the receptors is a man aged 45-65 years in good health and CMV-seropositive. CDR3s include the opening cysteine and the closing phenylalanine or tryptophan. Fields, in order: V gene, clone size, J gene, D gene, CDR3 DNA, CDR3 protein. D genes are given only for firm matches. The size of a clone is reported for some rows only, either as once, few or many, or as a class for expanded clones.

v_gene: TRBV5-1
abundance: NA
j_gene: TRBJ2-6
d_gene: TRBD2
CDR3nt: TGCGCCAGCAGCAACCGCGCGGGGGCTGGGGCCAACGTCCTGACTTTC
CDR3aa: CASSNRAGAGANVLTF

v_gene: TRBV6-5
abundance: NA
j_gene: TRBJ1-2
d_gene: NA
CDR3nt: TGTGCCAGCAGTTACAGTAGGCAGGACGGAGGCTATGGCTACACCTTC
CDR3aa: CASSYSRQDGGYGYTF

v_gene: TRBV11-3
abundance: many
j_gene: TRBJ2-2
d_gene: NA
CDR3nt: TGTGCCAGCAGCTCTACGACCGGGTCCACCGGGGAGCTGTTTTTT
CDR3aa: CASSSTTGSTGELFF

v_gene: TRBV4-1
abundance: NA
j_gene: TRBJ2-2
d_gene: TRBD1
CDR3nt: TGCGCCAGCAGCCAGAAAACAGGGGCGAACACCGGGGAGCTGTTTTTT
CDR3aa: CASSQKTGANTGELFF

v_gene: TRBV5-1
abundance: few
j_gene: TRBJ2-1
d_gene: TRBD1
CDR3nt: TGCGCCAGCCTAGCCGGACAGGGGGCGTCGGGTCGACGATTCTTC
CDR3aa: CASLAGQGASGRRFF

v_gene: TRBV5-1
abundance: once
j_gene: TRBJ2-5
d_gene: TRBD2
CDR3nt: TGCGCCAGCAGCCTCGGGGGAGGGGAGACCCAGTACTTC
CDR3aa: CASSLGGGETQYF

v_gene: TRBV27
abundance: once
j_gene: TRBJ2-5
d_gene: TRBD2
CDR3nt: TGTGCCAGCAGTCCGAGGACTAGCGGGAGGGCCCACCAAGAGACCCAGTACTTC
CDR3aa: CASSPRTSGRAHQETQYF

v_gene: TRBV7-8
abundance: once
j_gene: TRBJ2-1
d_gene: TRBD2
CDR3nt: TGTGCCAGCAGCCTCTGGACTAGCGGGATGTACAATGAGCAGTTCTTC
CDR3aa: CASSLWTSGMYNEQFF

v_gene: TRBV6-6
abundance: NA
j_gene: TRBJ1-1
d_gene: NA
CDR3nt: TGTGCCAGCAGTTACTCCGGGACAAACACTGAAGCTTTCTTT
CDR3aa: CASSYSGTNTEAFF

v_gene: TRBV19
abundance: NA
j_gene: TRBJ1-5
d_gene: NA
CDR3nt: TGTGCCAGTAGTATAAGCCGTAATCAGCCCCAGCATTTT
CDR3aa: CASSISRNQPQHF

v_gene: TRBV30
abundance: NA
j_gene: TRBJ1-2
d_gene: TRBD1
CDR3nt: TGTGCCTACACAAACTACAGGGGAGTGGGTGGCTACACCTTC
CDR3aa: CAYTNYRGVGGYTF

v_gene: TRBV6-1
abundance: NA
j_gene: TRBJ2-5
d_gene: NA
CDR3nt: TGTGCCAGCTTAGGCAAGGGGCGAGAGACCCAGTACTTC
CDR3aa: CASLGKGRETQYF

v_gene: TRBV5-1
abundance: NA
j_gene: TRBJ1-2
d_gene: TRBD1
CDR3nt: TGCGCCAGCAGTTACGGGACAGGGGATAGTGGCTACACCTTC
CDR3aa: CASSYGTGDSGYTF

v_gene: TRBV10-1
abundance: once
j_gene: TRBJ1-2
d_gene: NA
CDR3nt: TGCGCCAGCAGTGAGTCCGCCCGAACAGGGAACTATGGCTACACCTTC
CDR3aa: CASSESARTGNYGYTF

v_gene: TRBV6-1
abundance: once
j_gene: TRBJ1-6
d_gene: NA
CDR3nt: TGTGCCAGCAAGGGGACAATGTATAATTCACCCCTCCACTTT
CDR3aa: CASKGTMYNSPLHF

v_gene: TRBV6-5
abundance: NA
j_gene: TRBJ1-5
d_gene: NA
CDR3nt: TGTGCCAGCAGTCGAGGGTCTCGAGATCAGCCCCAGCATTTT
CDR3aa: CASSRGSRDQPQHF

v_gene: TRBV27
abundance: few
j_gene: TRBJ2-1
d_gene: TRBD2
CDR3nt: TGTGCCAGCAGTGATAGGGGACTAGCGGGCCAAGAGCAGTTCTTC
CDR3aa: CASSDRGLAGQEQFF

v_gene: TRBV10-3
abundance: few
j_gene: TRBJ2-6
d_gene: NA
CDR3nt: TGTGCCAGCAGTGAAGACGAGGGAACAGGGGCCAACGTCCTGACTTTC
CDR3aa: CASSEDEGTGANVLTF

v_gene: TRBV7-9
abundance: NA
j_gene: TRBJ2-3
d_gene: TRBD1
CDR3nt: TGTTCCAGCAGCTCCTTCGACAGGGGGCCCGGAGATACGCAGTATTTT
CDR3aa: CSSSSFDRGPGDTQYF

v_gene: TRBV5-1
abundance: NA
j_gene: TRBJ2-3
d_gene: NA
CDR3nt: TGCGCCAGCAGCTTGCAGGGGACAACCACAGATACGCAGTATTTT
CDR3aa: CASSLQGTTTDTQYF

v_gene: TRBV6-6
abundance: NA
j_gene: TRBJ1-2
d_gene: NA
CDR3nt: TGTGCCAGCAGTTACTCAGGGGGTCGGGGAGACTATGGCTACACCTTC
CDR3aa: CASSYSGGRGDYGYTF

v_gene: TRBV30
abundance: NA
j_gene: TRBJ2-7
d_gene: TRBD2
CDR3nt: TGTGCCTGGAGTGTACTAGCGGGATTTGAAGAGTACTTC
CDR3aa: CAWSVLAGFEEYF

v_gene: TRBV14
abundance: NA
j_gene: TRBJ2-1
d_gene: TRBD2
CDR3nt: TGTGCCAGCAGCCCTAGCGGCTCCTACAATGAGCAGTTCTTC
CDR3aa: CASSPSGSYNEQFF

v_gene: TRBV29-1
abundance: NA
j_gene: TRBJ1-3
d_gene: NA
CDR3nt: TGCAGCGTTGTCCATACCGGCAGGGCTGGAAACACCATATATTTT
CDR3aa: CSVVHTGRAGNTIYF